This TCR beta chain was retrieved from a study of OX40 agonist ivuxolimab in advanced cancers. Study-wide results and limits: Partial responders at 0.1-3.0 mg/kg had among the lowest clonal expansion.

Cycle 7 day 1, cycle 4 day 1, and baseline were the timepoints at which blood was sampled. CDR1 and CDR2 from the germline V gene are MDHEN and SYDVKM. V was shortened by 5 bases and J by 5 bases, with 16 bases between the two germline ends. The CDR3 consists of 15 residues. Note on this clone: Antigen specificity is unknown.

Assay used: immunoSEQ multiplex PCR; TCRdb lists only in-frame clones, some missing. The table includes 53,000 or so clones, over 85% detected once. The sequence was obtained from an adult with an advanced solid tumor such as melanoma, head and neck, liver or kidney cancer. This chain uses TRBV28 with TRBJ1-5; D remains ambiguous. Sequences were derived from CD4+ or CD8+ T cells sorted from blood, sampled in a trial of the OX40 agonist ivuxolimab. In nucleotides, the CDR3 is TGTGCCAGCAGTGCACGCGCGAGAGGTGATCAGCCCCAGCATTTT. Encoded protein: CASSARARGDQPQHF.